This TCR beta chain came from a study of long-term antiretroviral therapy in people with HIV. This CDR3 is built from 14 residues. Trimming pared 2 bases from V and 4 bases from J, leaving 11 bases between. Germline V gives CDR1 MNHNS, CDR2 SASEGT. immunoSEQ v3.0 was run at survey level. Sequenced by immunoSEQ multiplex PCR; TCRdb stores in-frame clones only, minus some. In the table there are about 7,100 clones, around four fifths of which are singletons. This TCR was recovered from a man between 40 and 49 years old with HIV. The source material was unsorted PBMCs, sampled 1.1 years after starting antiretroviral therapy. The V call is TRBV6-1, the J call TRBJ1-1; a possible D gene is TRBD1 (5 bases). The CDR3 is CASSETRGGTEAFF. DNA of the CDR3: TGTGCCAGCAGTGAAACTCGGGGGGGCACTGAAGCTTTCTTT.